Sequencing of this T cell receptor (beta chain) was carried out in a study of identical twins. The study's findings and limits: For monozygotic twins, models underestimated out-of-frame TCR alpha sharing. Partly confounded zero-insertion analyses could result from invariant MAIT and iNKT cells.

A template switching step contributed a universal primer site, while unique molecular identifiers were present in the cDNA. TCRdb redid the calling of the 5' RACE reads with MiXCR, one entry per CDR3 protein. The table records about 1.7 million distinct CDR3 sequences, under 35% of them present only once. Comment on this clonotype: Its specificity is not known.

CDR1 DFQATT and CDR2 SNEGSKA come from the germline V gene (reference sequence). CDR3 length: 14 residues. Trimming left V 6 bases short and J 0 bases short, with 12 bases between. The source is a newborn girl in good health. The gene calls are TRBV20-1 and TRBJ2-4, with D possibly matching TRBD2 (6 bases). Specimen: cord blood. The CDR3 nucleotides read TGCAGTGCCGGGACTCAGCTAGCCAAAAACATTCAGTACTTC. Protein: CSAGTQLAKNIQYF.